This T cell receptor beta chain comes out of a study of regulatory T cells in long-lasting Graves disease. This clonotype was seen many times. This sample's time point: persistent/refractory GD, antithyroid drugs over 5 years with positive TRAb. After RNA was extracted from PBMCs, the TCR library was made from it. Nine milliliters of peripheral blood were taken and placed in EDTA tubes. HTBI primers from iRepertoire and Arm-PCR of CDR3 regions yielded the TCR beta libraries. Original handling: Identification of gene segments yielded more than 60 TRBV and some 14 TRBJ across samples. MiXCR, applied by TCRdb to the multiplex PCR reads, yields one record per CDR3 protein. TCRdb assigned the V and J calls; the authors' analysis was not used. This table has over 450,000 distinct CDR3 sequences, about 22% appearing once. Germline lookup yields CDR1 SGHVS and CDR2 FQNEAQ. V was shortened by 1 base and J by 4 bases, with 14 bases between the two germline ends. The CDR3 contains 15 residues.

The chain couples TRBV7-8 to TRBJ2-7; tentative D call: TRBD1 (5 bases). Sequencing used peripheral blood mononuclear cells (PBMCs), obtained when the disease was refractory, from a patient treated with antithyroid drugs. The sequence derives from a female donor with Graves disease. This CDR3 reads CASSLDLGRGYEQYF. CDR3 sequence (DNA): TGTGCCAGCAGCTTAGATCTGGGAAGGGGATACGAGCAGTACTTC.